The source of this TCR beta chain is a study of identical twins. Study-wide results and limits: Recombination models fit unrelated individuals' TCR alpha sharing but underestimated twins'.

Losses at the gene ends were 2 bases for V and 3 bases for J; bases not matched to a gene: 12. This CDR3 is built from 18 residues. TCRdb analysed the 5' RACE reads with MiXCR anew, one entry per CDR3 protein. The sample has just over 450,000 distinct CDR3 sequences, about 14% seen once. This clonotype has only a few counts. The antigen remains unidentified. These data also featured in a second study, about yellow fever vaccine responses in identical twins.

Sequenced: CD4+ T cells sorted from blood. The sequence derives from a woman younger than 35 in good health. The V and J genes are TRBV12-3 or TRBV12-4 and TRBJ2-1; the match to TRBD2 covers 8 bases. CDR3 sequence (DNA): TGTGCCAGCAGTTTAAGAGCGGGAGTGGCCCTACTCTACAATGAGCAGTTCTTC. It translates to CASSLRAGVALLYNEQFF.